This TCR beta chain was recovered during a study of beta chain features in type 1 diabetes. Purity exceeding 95% was reached by all sorted populations. In its sample, this clone was seen a few times. Sequencing targeted expressed TCRB transcripts, as all isolated RNA had been reverse transcribed. Method: immunoSEQ multiplex PCR; TCRdb's copy keeps in-frame clones and lacks some. This table holds over 350,000 clones, approximately 16% found once. Trimming took 11 bases from V and 1 from J, leaving 12 bases between them. The germline gives CDR1 MDHEN, CDR2 SYDVKM. The CDR3 runs 13 residues. Sequencing was carried out using naive CD4+ T cells from blood. This clonotype originated in a woman aged 18-35 years in good health. The chain links TRBV28 to TRBJ1-5, with D unresolved. CDR3 in DNA: TGTGCCTCTAAGACACGGAGCAATCAGCCCCAGCATTTT. It translates to CASKTRSNQPQHF.